This TCR beta chain was captured in a study of patients and donors after allogeneic stem cell transplantation. TCRdb ran MiXCR on the RT-PCR reads and lists one entry per CDR3 protein. The table shows 95,000 to 120,000 distinct CDR3 sequences, with roughly 37% occurring only once. The table lists this clonotype with a few counts. Germline V gene data show CDR1 as DFQATT and CDR2 as SNEGSKA (reference sequence). The CDR3 is 14 residues long. After removal of 2 bases from V and 7 bases from J, the junction contained 7 bases not matched to a gene. What was sequenced was blood, either unsorted or a sorted T cell fraction (not recorded which). This rearrangement joins TRBV20-1 to TRBJ1-2, with TRBD1 identical over 10 bases. This TCR derives from a human donor who was either an allogeneic HSCT recipient or a stem cell or donor lymphocyte infusion donor (not recorded which). It is not recorded whose cells these are; they may come from a transplant donor. CDR3 region: CSARLGTGVSGYTF. CDR3 nucleotides: TGCAGTGCTAGATTAGGGACAGGGGTTTCTGGCTACACCTTC.